This TCR beta chain comes out of a study of blood T cell repertoires in COVID-19. In the original workflow: Reference gene primers were amplified, and this amplification served to estimate nucleated cell counts. Assay: immunoSEQ multiplex PCR; the TCRdb copy retains only in-frame clones and omits some. The V and J calls and clone size were taken over from that table, and D and trimming were inferred from the DNA. Of roughly 420,000 clones listed, roughly 90% were seen once; the top ten hold around 0.95%. Germline CDR1 and CDR2: MNHEY and SMNVEV (reference sequence). Trimming removed 2 bases from V and 8 bases from J, with 13 bases in between. The length of the CDR3 is 15 residues. Those enrolled, adults aged roughly 18 to 100 years, came from around 25 US areas.

The J gene is TRBJ1-6, the V gene TRBV27, with D possibly TRBD1 on 6 matching bases. This receptor was identified in a woman younger than 45 with acute COVID-19. What was sequenced was PBMCs or T cells enriched from blood (not recorded which). CDR3 coding DNA: TGTGCCAGCAGTTTAGAGGGCAGGGGATATTCACCCCTCCACTTT. It is translated as CASSLEGRGYSPLHF.